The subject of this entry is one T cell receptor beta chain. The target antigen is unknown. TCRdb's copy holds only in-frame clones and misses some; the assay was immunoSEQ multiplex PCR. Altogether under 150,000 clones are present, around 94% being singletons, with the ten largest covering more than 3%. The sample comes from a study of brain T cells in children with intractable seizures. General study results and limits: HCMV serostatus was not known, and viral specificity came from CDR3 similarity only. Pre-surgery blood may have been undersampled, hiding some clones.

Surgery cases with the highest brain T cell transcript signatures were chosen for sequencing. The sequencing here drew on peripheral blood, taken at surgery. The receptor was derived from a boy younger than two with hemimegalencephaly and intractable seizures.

The CDR3 region has the DNA TGCAGCGTTAGGAGCGGGGCGAACACCGGGGAGCTGTTTTTT. Its translation: CSVRSGANTGELFF. V gene TRBV29-1 combines with J gene TRBJ2-2; 7 positions match TRBD2. V lost 5 bases to trimming and J lost 0 bases; unmatched junction nucleotides: 3. From germline, CDR1 is SQVTM and CDR2 ANQGSEA. The CDR3 is 14 amino acids.